This passage covers 16 T cell receptor beta chains from one sample sequenced in a study of T-cell reconstitution after alpha-beta-depleted transplantation in children. Unique molecular identifiers were incorporated into the prepared TCRbeta library. TCRdb recomputed calls from the PCR reads with MiXCR, one row per CDR3 protein. This sample has about 210,000 distinct CDR3 sequences, with roughly 15% found just once. The source was PBMCs, mostly from graft donor cells, collected 360 days after TCRalphabeta/CD19-depleted stem cell transplant. All receptors derive from a male patient between 2 and 9 years old who had a stem cell transplant for acute lymphoblastic leukemia, so the T cells may come from the graft donor.

This clonotype was detected only a few times. This sequence joins TRBV7-2 and TRBJ2-2, with D hard to call. The CDR3 length is 15 residues. Deletions cut 11 bases from V and 2 bases from J, with 18 bases between. The germline V gene has CDR1 SGHTA and CDR2 FQGNSA. As DNA, the CDR3 is TGTGCCGGCCCGAGACTTGGCGGAAACACCGGGGAGCTGTTTTTT. Residues: CAGPRLGGNTGELFF.

Concerning this clonotype itself: Germline and junction disagree at one end, which may indicate a read error. The rearrangement links TRBV6-5 to TRBJ2-2, with a possible D match to TRBD2 (6 bases). Germline CDR1 is MNHEY and CDR2 is SVGAGI. This CDR3 is 16 amino acids long. CDR3 amino acids: CASSYSNGGTTGELFF. The CDR3 DNA is TGTGCCAGCAGTTACTCGAATGGCGGGACCACCGGGGAGCTTTTTTTT.

The rearrangement joins TRBV6-2 or TRBV6-3 to TRBJ2-1; no clear D. In germline, CDR1 is MNHEY, CDR2 SVGEGT. V shed 5 bases and J shed 0 bases, with 11 bases lying between them. The CDR3 consists of 15 residues. Here the CDR3 DNA reads TGTGCCAGCAGTCAAGACATCCTCTCCTACAATGAGCAGTTCTTC. This codes for CASSQDILSYNEQFF.

This clonotype occurred a few times. This sequence joins TRBV12-3 or TRBV12-4 and TRBJ2-2; D may be TRBD2 (7 bases). The CDR3 is 14 amino acids. Trimming pared 5 bases from V and 11 bases from J, leaving 18 bases between. The CDR3 here is CASSPWGGAEELFF. In DNA form, the CDR3 reads TGTGCCAGCAGTCCATGGGGGGGGGCCGAAGAGCTGTTTTTT.

This clonotype showed up many times. CDR3 in amino acids: CASSYGELFF. In DNA, the CDR3 is TGTGCCAGCTCCTACGGGGAGCTGTTTTTT. The rearrangement uses TRBV25-1 and TRBJ2-2; the D is unclear. CDR3 length: 10 residues. Germline-derived CDR1 and CDR2 are MGHDK and SYGVNS. The germline V and J ends were trimmed by 8 bases and 7 bases, with 5 bases remaining between them.

Comment on this clonotype: This sequence may be a read error, since a much larger clone differs from it by one base. The chain has TRBV10-3 and TRBJ2-3, with 10 positions matching TRBD1. Germline-derived CDR1 and CDR2 are ENHRY and SYGVKD. The CDR3 runs 14 residues. In DNA form, the CDR3 reads TGTGCCATCGAGTCGGGACAGGGGTCAGATACGCGGTATTTT. This gives the protein CAIESGQGSDTRYF.

The CDR3 here is CASSEDRGRITGELFF. CDR3 DNA: TGTGCCAGCAGTGAAGACAGGGGGCGCATCACCGGGGAGCTGTTTTTT. The genes are TRBV25-1 and TRBJ2-2; 10 bases are shared with TRBD1. The V and J ends lost 2 bases and 4 bases, in that order; junction bases with no gene match: 4. Germline lookup yields CDR1 MGHDK and CDR2 SYGVNS. The CDR3 has 16 residues.

J is TRBJ2-1 and V is TRBV12-3 or TRBV12-4; D is undetermined. There are 11 residues in the CDR3. V lost 5 bases and J lost 10, with 9 bases in between. The CDR3 loop reads CASSPLEEQFF. The CDR3 DNA reads as TGTGCCAGCAGTCCCCTGGAGGAGCAGTTCTTC.

This clonotype appeared once. V gene TRBV20-1 combines with J gene TRBJ2-1; perhaps TRBD2 as D (7 bases). The CDR3 loop spans 11 amino acids. CDR1 and CDR2 from the germline V gene are DFQATT and SNEGSKA (reference sequence). Trimming pared 8 bases from V and 8 bases from J, leaving 13 bases between. CDR3: CSLGGEDEQFF. CDR3 coding DNA: TGCAGTCTAGGGGGGGAGGATGAGCAGTTCTTC.

The V call is TRBV24-1, the J call TRBJ2-5; TRBD2 might be the D (6 bases). This CDR3 has 15 amino acids. V shed 3 bases and J shed 0 bases, with 10 bases lying between them. CDR1 and CDR2 from the germline V gene are KGHDR and SFDVKD. Written as DNA, the CDR3 is TGTGCCACCAGTGATGAAGGGGACTACCAAGAGACCCAGTACTTC. Encoded protein: CATSDEGDYQETQYF.

There are a few counts of this clonotype. The gene calls are TRBV13 and TRBJ1-6, with 9 bases aligning to TRBD1. Germline V gene lookup returns CDR1 PRHDT and CDR2 FYEKMQ (reference sequence). V lost 4 bases to trimming and J lost 5 bases; unmatched junction nucleotides: 3. This CDR3 region has 15 residues. The CDR3 reads CASSWTGADNSPLHF. The DNA for the CDR3 is TGTGCCAGCAGCTGGACAGGGGCAGATAATTCACCCCTCCACTTT.

V usage is TRBV5-1 and J usage is TRBJ2-1; no definite D call. Germline values: CDR1 SGHRS, CDR2 YFSETQ. CDR3 length: 12 amino acids. Trimming took 7 bases from V and 5 from J, leaving 10 bases between them. The CDR3 nucleotides are TGCGCCAGCGGGCCTAAAGACAATGAGCAGTTCTTC. Translating it yields CASGPKDNEQFF.

This clonotype was seen only a few times. J is TRBJ2-2 and V is TRBV12-3 or TRBV12-4; D might be TRBD1 (5 bases). Trimming took 11 bases from V and 5 from J, leaving 15 bases between them. The CDR3 is 13 amino acids. The CDR3 region is CAVSIAGTGELFF. CDR3 nucleotide sequence: TGTGCCGTCTCCATAGCAGGGACCGGGGAGCTGTTTTTT.

This clonotype was picked up a small number of times. The V gene is TRBV6-6, the J gene TRBJ1-1; perhaps TRBD1 as D (5 bases). Germline assignment: CDR1 MNHNY and CDR2 SVGAGI (reference sequence). V lost 6 bases and J 1 base, leaving 9 bases between the germline ends. The CDR3 has 13 amino acids. CDR3 coding DNA: TGTGCCAGCAGCCGGGGCCCGAACACTGAAGCTTTCTTT. Its protein is CASSRGPNTEAFF.

This clonotype came up many times. CDR3 loop: CASSLVGGSNTGELFF. The CDR3 DNA follows: TGTGCCAGCAGCTTAGTGGGCGGTTCGAACACCGGGGAGCTGTTTTTT. The chain couples TRBV7-8 to TRBJ2-2; unclear D gene. Trimming pared 1 base from V and 0 bases from J, leaving 9 bases between. There are 16 residues in the CDR3. Per the germline V gene, CDR1 is SGHVS and CDR2 is FQNEAQ.

V is TRBV18 and J is TRBJ2-3; D gene uncertain. V was clipped by 2 bases and J by 1 base, with 4 bases between them. CDR1 is KGHSH, CDR2 LQKENI, per germline. The CDR3 totals 13 residues. The CDR3 sequence is CASSPACTDTQYF. DNA of the CDR3: TGTGCCAGCTCACCAGCGTGCACAGATACGCAGTATTTT.